The T cell receptor beta chain described here comes from a study of early T cells in non-severe SARS-CoV-2 infection. Germline lookup yields CDR1 DFQATT and CDR2 SNEGSKA (reference sequence). The CDR3 is made up of 14 amino acids. Trimming took off 6 bases at V and 1 base at J, with 13 bases between the two ends. Study-wide findings and caveats: Lookups in VDJdb leaned toward anti-spike CD8 responses and missed private and CD4 specificities.

This clonotype has at least ten counts. Its antigen is not identified. Each single cDNA molecule received a unique molecular identifier. TCRdb redid the calling of the 5' RACE reads with MiXCR, one entry per CDR3 protein. This sample has 60,000 to 85,000 distinct CDR3 sequences; 15% to 17% occur once, and the top ten carry roughly 12%. The TCR originated in an adult who was a healthcare worker with PCR-confirmed SARS-CoV-2 infection or an uninfected control (not recorded which). V gene TRBV20-1 combines with J gene TRBJ2-1, with no clear D. Input material: whole blood. The CDR3 nucleotides are TGCAGTGCCCGCTGGTGGCGTTCCTACAATGAGCAGTTCTTC. Protein: CSARWWRSYNEQFF.